A single sample is the source of the 15 T cell receptor beta chains below, sequenced in a study of OX40 agonist ivuxolimab in advanced cancers. Method: immunoSEQ multiplex PCR; TCRdb's copy keeps in-frame clones and lacks some. The sample includes 65,000 to 95,000 clones, 75% to 95% of them seen just once. The sequencing used CD4+ or CD8+ T cells sorted from blood, collected in a trial of the OX40 agonist ivuxolimab. The receptors stem from an adult with an advanced solid tumor such as melanoma, head and neck, liver or kidney cancer.

This clone was counted between two and nine times. The rearrangement joins TRBV6-1 to TRBJ2-7; possibly TRBD2 for D (5 bases). The CDR3 runs 13 residues. Germline values: CDR1 MNHNS, CDR2 SASEGT. The V end was cut by 7 bases, the J end by 1 base, with 11 bases between. The CDR3 sequence is CASTLADSYEQYF. For the CDR3, the DNA is TGTGCCAGCACCCTAGCTGATTCCTACGAGCAGTACTTC.

J is TRBJ2-7 and V is TRBV28, with 7 bases identical to TRBD2. From germline, CDR1 is MDHEN and CDR2 SYDVKM. This CDR3 contains 14 residues. V dropped 6 bases and J dropped 6; count of bases not matched to a gene: 11. CDR3 sequence (DNA): TGTGCCAGCAGCCTCCACACTAGCGATCGCGAGCAGTACTTC. Translation: CASSLHTSDREQYF.

The chain has TRBV9 and TRBJ2-5; TRBD2 agrees at 8 bases. The CDR3 has 14 residues. CDR1 is SGDLS, CDR2 YYNGEE, per germline. With 0 bases clipped from V and 5 bases from J, the junction kept 3 bases outside the gene matches. The CDR3 sequence: CASSVGGTRETQYF. CDR3 nucleotides: TGTGCCAGCAGCGTAGGGGGGACTAGGGAGACCCAGTACTTC.

The V and J genes are TRBV10-3 and TRBJ2-7; D gene uncertain. The CDR3 contains 11 residues. The germline gives CDR1 ENHRY, CDR2 SYGVKD. V shed 3 bases and J shed 6 bases, with 6 bases lying between them. CDR3 in DNA: TGTGCCATCAGTGACGTGAGCGAGCAGTACTTC. Amino acid sequence: CAISDVSEQYF.

This clone was recorded once. The V and J genes are TRBV14 and TRBJ2-1; TRBD2 agrees at 8 bases. The CDR3 extends over 17 amino acids. Germline V lookup: CDR1 SGHDN, CDR2 FVKESK. The J segment lost 5 bases and the V segment lost 0 bases, leaving 9 bases of the junction unmatched. The CDR3 sequence is CASSQEHGRAFNNEQFF. The DNA of the CDR3 is TGTGCCAGCAGCCAAGAGCACGGGAGGGCCTTCAACAATGAGCAGTTCTTC.

This clone was counted a single time. CDR3 in amino acids: CASKMGAGTQYF. CDR3 nucleotides: TGTGCCAGCAAAATGGGGGCGGGGACGCAGTATTTT. The chain carries TRBV27 and TRBJ2-3, with D perhaps TRBD1 or TRBD2 (6 bases each). V was trimmed by 7 bases and J by 9 bases, leaving 14 bases between them. Per the germline V gene, CDR1 is MNHEY and CDR2 is SMNVEV (reference sequence). The CDR3 contains 12 residues.

The chain joins TRBV6-4 to TRBJ2-1; a possible D gene is TRBD2 (5 bases). The germline V gene encodes CDR1 MRHNA and CDR2 SNTAGT. V lost 11 bases and J lost 4, with 12 bases in between. This CDR3 is 12 amino acids long. The CDR3 coding sequence is TGTGCCCACGGGGAGATTTACAATGAGCAGTTCTTC. Encoded protein: CAHGEIYNEQFF.

The chain is built from TRBV5-1 and TRBJ1-1; 9 bases are a match to TRBD1. This CDR3 region has 13 residues. Germline loops: CDR1 SGHRS, CDR2 YFSETQ. V trimming: 4 bases; J trimming: 8 bases; junction bases outside the gene matches: 6. As DNA, the CDR3 is TGCGCCAGCAGCGTTACAGGGGGCGGCGAAGCTTTCTTT. Amino acids: CASSVTGGGEAFF.

In this sample, this clone turned up once. The rearrangement joins TRBV9 to TRBJ1-2, with D unresolved. Trimming cost V 0 bases and J 3 bases, with 6 bases left between them. Germline V lookup: CDR1 SGDLS, CDR2 YYNGEE. The CDR3 consists of 13 residues. The CDR3 here is CASSVGTDYGYTF. As DNA, the CDR3 is TGTGCCAGCAGCGTAGGGACGGACTATGGCTACACCTTC.

The chain employs TRBV18 and TRBJ2-1, with 12 bases identical to TRBD2. CDR1 is KGHSH, CDR2 LQKENI, per germline. CDR3 length equals 17 residues. Losses at the gene ends were 6 bases for V and 8 bases for J; bases not matched to a gene: 14. The DNA for the CDR3 is TGTGCCAGCTCGCCCGTTCGACTAGCGGGAGTATCCCATGAGCAGTTCTTC. This gives the protein CASSPVRLAGVSHEQFF.

The chain combines TRBV19 with TRBJ2-2; TRBD2 matches at 7 bases. V shed 3 bases and J 5 bases; nucleotides not matched to a gene: 9. The germline V gene has CDR1 LNHDA and CDR2 SQIVND (reference sequence). The CDR3 spans 16 residues. The CDR3 spells CASSIGPGGRTGELFF. CDR3 sequence (DNA): TGTGCCAGTAGTATCGGGCCCGGGGGGAGAACCGGGGAGCTGTTTTTT.

The rearrangement joins TRBV6-1 to TRBJ1-2; 10 bases are a match to TRBD1. The germline V gene has CDR1 MNHNS and CDR2 SASEGT. The CDR3 spans 16 residues. Unmatched junction bases numbered 5, after V lost 0 bases and J lost 4 bases. CDR3 in DNA: TGTGCCAGCAGTGAAGCCCGGACAGGGGGGGGCTATGGCTACACCTTC. It codes for CASSEARTGGGYGYTF.

This sequence joins TRBV10-3 and TRBJ2-1; perhaps TRBD2 as D (5 bases). The CDR3 is made up of 17 amino acids. Per the germline V gene, CDR1 is ENHRY and CDR2 is SYGVKD. The V and J ends lost 3 bases and 0 bases respectively, with 15 bases between them. The CDR3 loop is CAISDLAGLSSYNEQFF. The CDR3 DNA follows: TGTGCCATCAGTGATTTGGCGGGCCTGAGCTCCTACAATGAGCAGTTCTTC.

The chain couples TRBV19 to TRBJ1-1; D unclear. Germline V CDR1 and CDR2: LNHDA, SQIVND (reference sequence). The CDR3 spans 13 residues. The V end was cut by 4 bases, the J end by 5 bases, with 11 bases between. CDR3 residues: CASSRWGRTEAFF. The CDR3 nucleotides are TGTGCCAGTAGTAGATGGGGTAGGACTGAAGCTTTCTTT.

This sequence joins TRBV5-1 and TRBJ2-3; perhaps TRBD2 as D (6 bases). This CDR3 comprises 18 residues. Germline-derived CDR1 and CDR2 are SGHRS and YFSETQ. V shed 0 bases and J shed 8 bases, with 25 bases lying between them. This CDR3 reads CASSLVASSARGFGTQYF. The CDR3 DNA sequence: TGCGCCAGCAGCTTGGTTGCTAGTTCGGCTCGGGGGTTTGGTACGCAGTATTTT.